This is a list of T cell receptor beta chains from one sample in a study of CD8+ T cells in alopecia areata. Method: immunoSEQ multiplex PCR; TCRdb's copy keeps in-frame clones and lacks some. The sample holds 150,000 to 200,000 clones, approximately 61% seen once. The sequences come from CD4+ T cells sorted from blood, collected at week 24, from a patient treated with tofacitinib. The receptor source for this set is a human donor with alopecia areata. The CDR3 runs from the conserved cysteine through the conserved F or W.

>TRBJ1-1|TRBV12-5
CASGLALAGAVNTEAFF
>TRBJ2-5|TRBV25-1
CASSEKGGLLQETQYF
>TRBJ1-2|TRBV6-1
CASSEGRVDGYTF
>TRBJ1-2|TRBV2
CASSESRGTGRLYTF
>TRBJ2-3|TRBV4-3
CASSLGLASSTDTQYF
>TRBJ1-2|TRBV23-1
CAGLGGRFYGYTF
>TRBJ1-1|TRBV10-3
CAISEKGLNTEAFF
>TRBJ1-2|TRBV2
CASTRSGASYGYTF
>TRBJ2-5|TRBV20-1
CSAGETQYF
>TRBJ2-5|TRBV15
CATGKDRGRRETQYF
>TRBJ2-2|TRBV5-1
CASSLARSGELFF
>TRBJ1-5|TRBV29-1
CSCAEGAVNQPQHF
>TRBJ1-6|TRBV5-1
CASSLEQYSPLHF
>TRBJ1-3|TRBV30
CAWSLDPPRRNTIYF
>TRBJ2-2|TRBV11-2
CASSWVGDGELFF
>TRBJ1-6|TRBV14
CASSAIPFSGLGNSPLHF
>TRBJ1-5|TRBV29-1
CSVEIGNQPQHF
>TRBJ1-5|TRBV6-5
CASKQQPSSNQPQHF